This T cell receptor beta chain was sequenced in a study of CD4+ T cells in melanoma (dated by TCRdb to between 2022 and 2023). With regard to the full study: Neoantigen-specific CD4+ T cells in human melanoma were investigated in the study.

What the authors observed across the whole study: Diverse differentiation states were reported to be shown by neoantigen-specific CD4+ T cells in melanoma. The report described a correlation between neoantigen-specific CD4+ T cells and the function of CD8+ T cells, macrophages and B cells.

V is trimmed back by 6 bases and J by 3 bases, and the junction contains 6 bases that no gene match accounts for. For CDR1 and CDR2, the germline V gene lists SNHLY and FYNNEI. CDR3 length: 15 amino acids, cysteine to phenylalanine. Only the CDR3 portion is preserved as DNA: 45 bases, with reading frame beginning at the first base. The method behind the library was the immunoSEQ multiplex PCR assay. This is the immuneACCESS table as TCRdb keeps it, with only in-frame sequences that have V and J called. A part of the clones is gone; compared with another copy, unresolved V genes explain less than half, and the rest is unexplained. The sample yields approximately 9,600 clones; around 78% were counted once. The ten largest account for more than 20% of the sample. Worth noting for this clone: Its binding antigen is unknown. Nothing much larger sits one base from this clone, and base qualities are not available.

Patients with melanoma were used as donors. The origin of this receptor is a human donor with melanoma. The material sequenced was cells from a culture (not recorded whether cultured in vitro). The rearranged chain carries TRBV2 and TRBJ1-5; TRBD1 agrees with 9 junctional bases. The CDR3 protein sequence reads: CASSPGQGYNQPQHF. The nucleotide sequence reads as follows: TGTGCCAGCAGCCCGGGACAGGGTTACAATCAGCCCCAGCATTTT. The CDR3 plus the reference TRBV2 and TRBJ1-5 genes for the other parts give the full variable domain: EPEVTQTPSHQVTQMGQEVILRCVPISNHLYFYWYRQILGQKVEFLVSFYNNEISEKSEIFDDQFSVERPDGSNFTLKIRSTKLEDSAMYFCASSPGQGYNQPQHFGDGTRLSIL.